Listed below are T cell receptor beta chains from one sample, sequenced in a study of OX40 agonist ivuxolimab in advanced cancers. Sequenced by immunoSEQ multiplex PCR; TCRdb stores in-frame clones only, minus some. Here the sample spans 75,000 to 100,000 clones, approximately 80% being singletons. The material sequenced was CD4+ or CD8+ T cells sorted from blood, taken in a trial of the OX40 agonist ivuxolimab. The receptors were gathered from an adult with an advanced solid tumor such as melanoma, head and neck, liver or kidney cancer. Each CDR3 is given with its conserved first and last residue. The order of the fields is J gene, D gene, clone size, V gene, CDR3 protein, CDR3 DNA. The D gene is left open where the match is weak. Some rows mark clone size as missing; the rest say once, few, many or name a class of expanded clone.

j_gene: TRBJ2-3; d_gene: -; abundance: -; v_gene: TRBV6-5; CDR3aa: CASSYSIMTSTDTQYF; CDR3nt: TGTGCCAGCAGTTACTCGATTATGACAAGCACAGATACGCAGTATTTT
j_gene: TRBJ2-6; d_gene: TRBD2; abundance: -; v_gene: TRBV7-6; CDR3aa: CASSFPGGVSGANVLTF; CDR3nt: TGTGCCAGCAGCTTTCCCGGGGGGGTGTCTGGGGCCAACGTCCTGACTTTC
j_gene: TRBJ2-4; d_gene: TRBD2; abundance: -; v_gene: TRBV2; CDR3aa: CASSERGGGKNIQYF; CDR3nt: TGTGCCAGCAGTGAGCGGGGGGGCGGCAAAAACATTCAGTACTTC
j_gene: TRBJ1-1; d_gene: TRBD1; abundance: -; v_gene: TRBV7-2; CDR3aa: CASSSDRGTEAFF; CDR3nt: TGTGCCAGCAGTTCGGACAGGGGCACTGAAGCTTTCTTT
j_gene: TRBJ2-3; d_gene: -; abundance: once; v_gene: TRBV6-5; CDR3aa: CASSKERGTDTQYF; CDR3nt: TGTGCCAGCAGTAAGGAACGAGGCACAGATACGCAGTATTTT
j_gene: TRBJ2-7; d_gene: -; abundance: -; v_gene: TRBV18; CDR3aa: CASSRKVTEQYF; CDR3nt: TGTGCCAGCTCACGTAAGGTAACCGAGCAGTACTTC
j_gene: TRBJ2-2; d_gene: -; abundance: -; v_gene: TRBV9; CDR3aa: CASSAETGTDTGELFF; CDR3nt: TGTGCCAGCAGCGCAGAGACAGGGACTGACACCGGGGAGCTGTTTTTT
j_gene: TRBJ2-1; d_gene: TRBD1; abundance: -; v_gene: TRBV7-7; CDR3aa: CATGTGVGNEQFF; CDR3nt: TGTGCCACTGGGACAGGGGTCGGGAATGAGCAGTTCTTC
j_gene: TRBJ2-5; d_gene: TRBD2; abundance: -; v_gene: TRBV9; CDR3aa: CASSLSGGETQYF; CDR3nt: TGTGCCAGCAGCCTCAGCGGGGGCGAGACCCAGTACTTC
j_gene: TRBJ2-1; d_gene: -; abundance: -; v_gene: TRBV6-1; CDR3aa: CASSESGGGTIRYNEQFF; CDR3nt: TGTGCCAGCAGTGAATCAGGGGGAGGGACTATTAGATACAATGAGCAGTTCTTC
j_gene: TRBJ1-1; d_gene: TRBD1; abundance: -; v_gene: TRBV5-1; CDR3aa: CASSPGGTEAFF; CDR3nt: TGCGCCAGCAGCCCAGGGGGGACTGAAGCTTTCTTT
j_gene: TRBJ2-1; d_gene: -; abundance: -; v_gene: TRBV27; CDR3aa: CASSPRTGVYNEQFF; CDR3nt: TGTGCCAGCAGCCCTCGGACGGGGGTTTACAATGAGCAGTTCTTC
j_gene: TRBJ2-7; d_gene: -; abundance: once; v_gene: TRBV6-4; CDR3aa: CASSAHGGDSYEQYF; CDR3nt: TGTGCCAGCAGTGCCCATGGCGGTGACTCCTACGAGCAGTACTTC
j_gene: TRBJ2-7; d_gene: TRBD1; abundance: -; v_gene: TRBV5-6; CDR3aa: CASSFRRTGGRNEQYF; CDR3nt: TGTGCCAGCAGCTTTAGGAGGACAGGGGGAAGGAACGAGCAGTACTTC
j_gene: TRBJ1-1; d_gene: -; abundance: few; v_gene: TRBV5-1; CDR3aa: CASSLAGGETEAFF; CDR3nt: TGCGCCAGCAGCTTGGCTGGGGGCGAAACTGAAGCTTTCTTT
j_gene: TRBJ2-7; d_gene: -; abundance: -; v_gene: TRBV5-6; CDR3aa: CASSLGASYEQYF; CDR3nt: TGTGCCAGCAGCTTGGGAGCCTCCTACGAGCAGTACTTC
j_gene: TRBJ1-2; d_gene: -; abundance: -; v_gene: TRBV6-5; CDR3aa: CASSQAVGYGYTF; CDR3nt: TGTGCCAGCTCCCAGGCAGTGGGCTATGGCTACACCTTC
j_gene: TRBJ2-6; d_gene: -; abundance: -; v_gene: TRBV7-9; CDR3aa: CASSSLQGGYRSGANVLTF; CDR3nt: TGTGCCAGCAGCTCGCTACAGGGAGGATACCGCTCTGGGGCCAACGTCCTGACTTTC
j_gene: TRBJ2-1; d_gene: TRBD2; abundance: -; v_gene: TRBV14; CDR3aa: CASMRLAGNNEQFF; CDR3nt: TGTGCCAGCATGAGGCTAGCGGGGAACAATGAGCAGTTCTTC
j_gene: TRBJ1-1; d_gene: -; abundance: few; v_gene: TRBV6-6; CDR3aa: CASSLTGTEAFF; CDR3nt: TGTGCCAGCAGTCTCACAGGGACTGAAGCTTTCTTT
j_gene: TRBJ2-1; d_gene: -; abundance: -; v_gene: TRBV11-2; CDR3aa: CASSLDRINNEQFF; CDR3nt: TGTGCCAGCAGCTTAGACAGAATTAACAATGAGCAGTTCTTC
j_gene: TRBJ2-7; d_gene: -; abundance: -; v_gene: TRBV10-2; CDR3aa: CAGAPPDRGEQYF; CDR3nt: TGCGCCGGCGCCCCGCCAGATCGGGGCGAGCAGTACTTC
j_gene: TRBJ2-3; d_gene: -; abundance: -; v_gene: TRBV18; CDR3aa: CASSLASYSTDTQYF; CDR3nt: TGTGCCAGCTCACTGGCAAGTTACAGCACAGATACGCAGTATTTT
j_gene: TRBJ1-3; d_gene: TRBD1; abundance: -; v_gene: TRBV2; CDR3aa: CASSPGQGLTGNTIYF; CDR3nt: TGTGCCAGCTCACCGGGACAGGGACTTACTGGAAACACCATATATTTT
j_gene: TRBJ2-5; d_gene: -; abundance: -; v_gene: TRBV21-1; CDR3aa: CASSKAGGAVKETQYF; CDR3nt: TGTGCCAGCAGCAAAGCTGGGGGGGCAGTTAAAGAGACCCAGTACTTC
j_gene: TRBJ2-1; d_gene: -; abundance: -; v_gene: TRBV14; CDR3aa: CASSQDWTSGNEQFF; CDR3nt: TGTGCCAGCAGCCAAGATTGGACCAGTGGGAATGAGCAGTTCTTC
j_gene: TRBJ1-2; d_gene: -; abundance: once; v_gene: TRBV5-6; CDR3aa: CASSSLDNYGYTF; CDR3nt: TGTGCCAGCAGCTCATTGGATAACTATGGCTACACCTTC
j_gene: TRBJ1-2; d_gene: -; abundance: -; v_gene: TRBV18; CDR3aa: CASSPGETNYGYTF; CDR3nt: TGTGCCAGCTCACCGGGGGAGACTAACTATGGCTACACCTTC
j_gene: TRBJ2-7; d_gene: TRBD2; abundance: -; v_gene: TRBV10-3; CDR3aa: CATLAGGDYEQYF; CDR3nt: TGTGCCACCTTAGCGGGAGGAGACTACGAGCAGTACTTC
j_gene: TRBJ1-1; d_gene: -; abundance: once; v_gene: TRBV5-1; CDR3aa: CASSLASTAKNTEAFF; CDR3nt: TGCGCCAGCAGCTTGGCGTCAACAGCAAAAAACACTGAAGCTTTCTTT
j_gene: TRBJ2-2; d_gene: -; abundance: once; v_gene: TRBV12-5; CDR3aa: CASEVLDAGELFF; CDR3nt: TGTGCTAGTGAAGTCCTAGACGCCGGGGAGCTGTTTTTT
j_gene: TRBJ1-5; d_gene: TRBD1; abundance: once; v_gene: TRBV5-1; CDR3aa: CASSLGQGENQPQHF; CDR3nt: TGCGCCAGCAGCTTGGGACAGGGCGAGAACCAGCCCCAGCATTTT
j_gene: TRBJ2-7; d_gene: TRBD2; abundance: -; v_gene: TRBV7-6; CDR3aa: CASSQRDSTYEQYF; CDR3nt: TGTGCCAGCAGCCAGCGGGACTCGACCTACGAGCAGTACTTC
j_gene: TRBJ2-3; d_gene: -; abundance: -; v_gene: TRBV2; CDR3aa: CASSVADTQYF; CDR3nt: TGTGCCAGCAGTGTGGCAGATACGCAGTATTTT
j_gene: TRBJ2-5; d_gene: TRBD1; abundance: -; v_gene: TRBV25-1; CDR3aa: CASRPDRETQYF; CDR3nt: TGTGCCAGCAGACCGGACAGGGAGACCCAGTACTTC
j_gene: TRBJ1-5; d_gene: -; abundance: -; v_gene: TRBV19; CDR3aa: CASSIGNPRGLPQHF; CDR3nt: TGTGCCAGTAGTATCGGGAACCCTCGGGGGTTGCCCCAGCATTTT
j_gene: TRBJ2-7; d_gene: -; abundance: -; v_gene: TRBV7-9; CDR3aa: CASVNQGWENSEQYF; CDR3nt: TGTGCCAGCGTGAACCAGGGGTGGGAGAATTCCGAGCAGTACTTC
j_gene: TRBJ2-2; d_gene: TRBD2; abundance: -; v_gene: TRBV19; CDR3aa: CASSSGGAGGELFF; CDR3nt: TGTGCCAGTAGTAGCGGGGGGGCAGGCGGGGAGCTGTTTTTT
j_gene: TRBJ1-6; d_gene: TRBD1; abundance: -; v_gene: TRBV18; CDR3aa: CASSPTGAGSPLHF; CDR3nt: TGTGCCAGCTCACCAACAGGGGCTGGATCACCCCTCCACTTT
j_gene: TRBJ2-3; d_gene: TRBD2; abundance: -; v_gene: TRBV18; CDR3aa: CASSGTSGNTDTQYF; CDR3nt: TGTGCCAGCTCAGGGACTAGCGGTAACACAGATACGCAGTATTTT
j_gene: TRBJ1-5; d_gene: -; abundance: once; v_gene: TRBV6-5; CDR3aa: CASRRREDQPQHF; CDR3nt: TGTGCCAGCAGACGACGGGAAGATCAGCCCCAGCATTTT
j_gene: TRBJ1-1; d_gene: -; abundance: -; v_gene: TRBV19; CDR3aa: CASSMLGRETRTEAFF; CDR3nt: TGTGCCAGTAGTATGTTGGGTCGCGAGACCCGAACTGAAGCTTTCTTT
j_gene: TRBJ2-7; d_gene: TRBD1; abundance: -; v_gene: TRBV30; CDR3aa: CAWAGDRVWRSYEQYF; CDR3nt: TGTGCCTGGGCCGGGGACAGGGTTTGGCGCTCCTACGAGCAGTACTTC
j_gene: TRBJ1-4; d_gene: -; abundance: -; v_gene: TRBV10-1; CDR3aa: CASSTGREEKLFF; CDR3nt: TGCGCCAGCAGTACAGGTAGGGAAGAAAAACTGTTTTTT
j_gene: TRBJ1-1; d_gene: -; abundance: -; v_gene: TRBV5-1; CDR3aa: CASSLGDKNTEAFF; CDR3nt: TGCGCCAGCAGCTTGGGGGACAAGAACACTGAAGCTTTCTTT
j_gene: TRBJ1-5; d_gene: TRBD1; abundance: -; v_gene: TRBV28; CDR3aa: CASRPQTGKRTTFYSNQPQHF; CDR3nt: TGTGCCAGCAGACCCCAGACAGGGAAGAGAACGACCTTTTATAGCAATCAGCCCCAGCATTTT
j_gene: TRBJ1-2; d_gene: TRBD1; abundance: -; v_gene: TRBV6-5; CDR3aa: CASSSEGGGTSYGYTF; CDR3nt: TGTGCCAGCAGTTCAGAAGGGGGCGGGACATCTTATGGCTACACCTTC
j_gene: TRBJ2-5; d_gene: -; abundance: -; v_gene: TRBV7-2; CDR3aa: CASSLSGRETQYF; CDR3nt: TGTGCCAGCAGCTTATCGGGGCGAGAGACCCAGTACTTC
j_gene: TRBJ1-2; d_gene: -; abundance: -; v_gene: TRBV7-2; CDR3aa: CASTQTGVLYGYTF; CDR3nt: TGTGCCAGCACCCAAACGGGGGTCCTCTATGGCTACACCTTC
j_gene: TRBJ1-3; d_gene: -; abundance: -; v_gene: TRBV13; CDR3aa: CASSLAGGNTIYF; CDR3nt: TGTGCCAGCAGCTTAGCGGGGGGAAACACCATATATTTT
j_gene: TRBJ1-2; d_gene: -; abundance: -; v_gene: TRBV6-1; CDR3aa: CASKEQGYGYTF; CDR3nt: TGTGCCAGCAAAGAACAGGGCTATGGCTACACCTTC
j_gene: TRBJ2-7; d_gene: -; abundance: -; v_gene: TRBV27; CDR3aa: CASSFGPSYEQYF; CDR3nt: TGTGCCAGCAGTTTTGGCCCTTCTTACGAGCAGTACTTC
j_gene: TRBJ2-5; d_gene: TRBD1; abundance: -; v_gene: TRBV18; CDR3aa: CASSPILGTGVIEEQYF; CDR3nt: TGTGCCAGCTCACCCATCCTTGGTACAGGGGTCATCGAGGAGCAGTACTTC